This T cell receptor beta chain was sequenced for a study of shared clonotypes between healthy human individuals. Adult donors, all healthy and HIV-negative, had no recent acute infections or vaccinations. Only Caucasian adults living in Nashville, Tennessee made up the donor group. The assay ran at deep level. Genomic DNA belonging to each subset was distributed in equal measure over several immunoSEQ plates. Clones were sequenced by immunoSEQ multiplex PCR, and TCRdb holds only the in-frame ones, with some missing. The data contain about 100,000 clones, about 72% of them seen just once; the ten biggest clones take up about 24%. Germline CDR1 and CDR2: MDHEN and SYDVKM. V lost 2 bases and J lost 5, with 9 bases in between. This CDR3 region has 13 residues.

This receptor was identified in a woman in her 30s in good health. The chain employs TRBV28 and TRBJ2-5; D not resolved. The sample was memory CD8+ T cells sorted from blood. Subset here: CD45RO+ cells pooled with CCR7-negative TemRA cells. In DNA, the CDR3 is TGTGCCAGCAGTTTAGACCCCGGGGAGACCCAGTACTTC. This gives the protein CASSLDPGETQYF.